This paragraph covers one T cell receptor beta chain sequence. The antigen is unknown. With random hexamers, 0.5 to 1 ug RNA was reverse transcribed. TCRdb fed the immunoSEQ multiplex PCR reads into MiXCR, producing one record per CDR3 protein. The table has more than 95,000 distinct CDR3 sequences, 85% to 95% seen once. The data belong to a study of CD8 T cells in Susac syndrome. Study conclusions and caveats: Individuals included in the TCR sequencing and HLA analysis were acknowledged by the study to be relatively few in number.

Each multiple sclerosis control was a treatment-naive patient with relapsing-remitting disease that was either stable or active. TEMRA cells were FACS-enriched, while CD8+ and CD4+ T cells were negatively isolated. This TCR was sampled from a human donor with multiple sclerosis. Sequencing was carried out using CD4+ T cells from PBMCs.

The CDR3 sequence: CASSLSRVRETQYF. DNA of the CDR3: TGTGCCAGCAGCTTGTCTAGGGTGCGGGAGACCCAGTACTTC. The V and J genes are TRBV5-5 and TRBJ2-5; D gene unclear. CDR3 length: 14 residues. V was cut by 1 base and J by 5 bases, with 12 bases left in between. The V gene's germline CDR1 is SGHKS and CDR2 YYEKEE (reference sequence).